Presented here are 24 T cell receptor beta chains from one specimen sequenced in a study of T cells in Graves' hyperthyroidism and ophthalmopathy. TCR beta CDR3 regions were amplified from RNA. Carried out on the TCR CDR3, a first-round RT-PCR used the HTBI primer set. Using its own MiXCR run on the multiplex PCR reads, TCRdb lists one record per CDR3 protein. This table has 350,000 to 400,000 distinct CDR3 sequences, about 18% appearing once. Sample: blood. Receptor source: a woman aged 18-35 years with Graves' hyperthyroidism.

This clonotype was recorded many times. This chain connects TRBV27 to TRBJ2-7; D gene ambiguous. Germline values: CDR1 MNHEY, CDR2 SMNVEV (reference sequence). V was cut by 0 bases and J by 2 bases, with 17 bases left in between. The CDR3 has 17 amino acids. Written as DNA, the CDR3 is TGTGCCAGCAGTTTATCAATATGGAGTGTGACCCCCTACGAGCAGTACTTC. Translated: CASSLSIWSVTPYEQYF.

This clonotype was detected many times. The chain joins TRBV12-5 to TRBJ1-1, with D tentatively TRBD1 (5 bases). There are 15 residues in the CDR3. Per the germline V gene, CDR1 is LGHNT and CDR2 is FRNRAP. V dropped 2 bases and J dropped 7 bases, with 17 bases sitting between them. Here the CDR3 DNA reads TGTGCTAGTGGTTTGTCTGACAGCCCCTGGGGTGAAGCTTTCTTT. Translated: CASGLSDSPWGEAFF. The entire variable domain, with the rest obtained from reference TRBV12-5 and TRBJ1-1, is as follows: DARVTQTPRHKVTEMGQEVTMRCQPILGHNTVFWYRQTMMQGLELLAYFRNRAPLDDSGMPKDRFSAEMPDATLATLKIQPSEPRDSAVYFCASGLSDSPWGEAFFGQGTRLTVV.

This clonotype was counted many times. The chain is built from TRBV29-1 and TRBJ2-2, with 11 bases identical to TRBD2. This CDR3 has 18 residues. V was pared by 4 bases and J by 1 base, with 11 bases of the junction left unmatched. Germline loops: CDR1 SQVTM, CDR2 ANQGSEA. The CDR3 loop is CSVAEVAGGPWNTGELFF. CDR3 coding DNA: TGCAGCGTTGCGGAGGTAGCGGGGGGGCCGTGGAACACCGGGGAGCTGTTTTTT.

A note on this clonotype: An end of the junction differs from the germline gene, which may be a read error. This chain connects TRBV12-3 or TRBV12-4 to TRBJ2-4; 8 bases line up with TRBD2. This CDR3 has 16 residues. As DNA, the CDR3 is TGTGCCAGCAGCTTAGGTTTACTAGCGGTCGAAAACATTCAGTACTTC. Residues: CASSLGLLAVENIQYF.

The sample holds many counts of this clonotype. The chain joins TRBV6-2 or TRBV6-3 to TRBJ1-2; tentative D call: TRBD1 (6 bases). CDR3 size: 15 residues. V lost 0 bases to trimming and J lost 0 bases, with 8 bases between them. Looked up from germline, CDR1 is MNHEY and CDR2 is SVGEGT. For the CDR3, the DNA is TGTGCCAGCAGTTACTCAAGGGGGACTAACTATGGCTACACCTTC. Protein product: CASSYSRGTNYGYTF.

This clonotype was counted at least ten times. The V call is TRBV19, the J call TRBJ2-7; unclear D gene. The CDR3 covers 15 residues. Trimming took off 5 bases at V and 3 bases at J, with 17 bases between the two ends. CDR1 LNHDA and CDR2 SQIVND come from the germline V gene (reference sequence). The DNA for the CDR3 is TGTGCCAGTAGTGCCAGCCCCGTCTGTGACTACGAGCAGTACTTC. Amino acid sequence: CASSASPVCDYEQYF. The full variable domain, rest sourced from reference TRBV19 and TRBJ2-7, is DGGITQSPKYLFRKEGQNVTLSCEQNLNHDAMYWYRQDPGQGLRLIYYSQIVNDFQKGDIAEGYSVSREKKESFPLTVTSAQKNPTAFYLCASSASPVCDYEQYFGPGTRLTVT.

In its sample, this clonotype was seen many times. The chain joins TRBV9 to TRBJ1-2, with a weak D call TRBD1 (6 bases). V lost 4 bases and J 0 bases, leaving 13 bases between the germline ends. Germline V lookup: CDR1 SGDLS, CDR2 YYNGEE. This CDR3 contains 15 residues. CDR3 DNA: TGTGCCAGCAGCCCCCGCCAGGGGTCTAACTATGGCTACACCTTC. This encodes CASSPRQGSNYGYTF.

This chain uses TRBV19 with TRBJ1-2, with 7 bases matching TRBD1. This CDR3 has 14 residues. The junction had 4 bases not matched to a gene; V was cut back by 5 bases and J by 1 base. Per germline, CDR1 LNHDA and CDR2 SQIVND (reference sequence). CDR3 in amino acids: CASSRDSYNYGYTF. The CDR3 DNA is TGTGCCAGTAGTCGGGACAGCTATAACTATGGCTACACCTTC.

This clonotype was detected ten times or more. The CDR3 loop reads CASSLAVTGASGTEAFF. In DNA, the CDR3 is TGCGCCAGCAGCTTGGCCGTGACAGGGGCATCGGGCACTGAAGCTTTCTTT. This chain connects TRBV5-1 to TRBJ1-1, with 8 bases lining up with TRBD1. Losses at the gene ends were 0 bases for V and 4 bases for J; bases not matched to a gene: 11. Germline CDR1 is SGHRS and CDR2 is YFSETQ. The CDR3 extends over 17 amino acids.

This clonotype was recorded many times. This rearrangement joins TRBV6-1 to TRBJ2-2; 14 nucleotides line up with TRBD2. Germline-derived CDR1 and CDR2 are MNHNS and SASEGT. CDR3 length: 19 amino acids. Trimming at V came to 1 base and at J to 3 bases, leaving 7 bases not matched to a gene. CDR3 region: CASSEGTSGGMRDTGELFF. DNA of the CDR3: TGTGCCAGCAGTGAAGGGACTAGCGGGGGGATGAGAGACACCGGGGAGCTGTTTTTT.

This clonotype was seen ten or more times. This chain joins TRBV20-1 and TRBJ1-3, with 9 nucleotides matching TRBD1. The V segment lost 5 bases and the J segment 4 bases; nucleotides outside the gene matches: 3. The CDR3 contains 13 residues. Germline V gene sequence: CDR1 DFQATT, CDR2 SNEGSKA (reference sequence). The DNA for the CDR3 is TGCAGTGCTGGGACAGGGAGAGGAAACACCATATATTTT. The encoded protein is CSAGTGRGNTIYF.

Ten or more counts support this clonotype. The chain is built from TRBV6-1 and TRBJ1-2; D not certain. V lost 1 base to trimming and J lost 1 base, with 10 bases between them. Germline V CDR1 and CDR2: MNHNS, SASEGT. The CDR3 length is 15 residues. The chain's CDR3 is CASSEGQVFNYGYTF. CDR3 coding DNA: TGTGCCAGCAGTGAAGGGCAGGTCTTTAACTATGGCTACACCTTC.

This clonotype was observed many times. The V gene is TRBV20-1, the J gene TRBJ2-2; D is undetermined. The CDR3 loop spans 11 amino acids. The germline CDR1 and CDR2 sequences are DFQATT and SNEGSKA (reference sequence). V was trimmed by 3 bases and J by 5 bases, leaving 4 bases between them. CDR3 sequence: CSARLTGELFF. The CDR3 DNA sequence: TGCAGTGCTAGGCTTACCGGGGAGCTGTTTTTT.

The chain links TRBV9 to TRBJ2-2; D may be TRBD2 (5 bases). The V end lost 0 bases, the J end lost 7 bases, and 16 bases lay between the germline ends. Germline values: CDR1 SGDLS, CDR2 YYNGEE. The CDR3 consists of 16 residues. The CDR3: CASSVDSLWELGELFF. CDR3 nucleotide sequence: TGTGCCAGCAGCGTAGACTCCTTATGGGAGCTCGGGGAGCTGTTTTTT.

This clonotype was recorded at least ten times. CDR3 coding DNA: TGTGCCAGCAGTTTCAACTCCTACGAGCAGTACTTC. Its translation: CASSFNSYEQYF. This chain connects TRBV5-6 to TRBJ2-7, with D hard to call. The CDR3 covers 12 residues. CDR1 SGHDT and CDR2 YYEEEE come from the germline V gene. Trimming took off 5 bases at V and 0 bases at J, with 6 bases between the two ends.

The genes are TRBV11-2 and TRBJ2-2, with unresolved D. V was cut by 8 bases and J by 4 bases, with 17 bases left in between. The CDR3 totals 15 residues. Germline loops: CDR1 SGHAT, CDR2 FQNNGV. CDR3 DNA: TGTGCCAGCCCTTCTGGCAGGATCTTCACCGGGGAGCTGTTTTTT. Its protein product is CASPSGRIFTGELFF.

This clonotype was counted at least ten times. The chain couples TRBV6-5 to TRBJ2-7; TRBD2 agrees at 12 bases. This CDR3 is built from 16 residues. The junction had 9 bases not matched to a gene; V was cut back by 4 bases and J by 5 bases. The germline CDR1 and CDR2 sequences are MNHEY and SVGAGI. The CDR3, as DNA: TGTGCCAGCAGTTCGCATTCTAGCGGGGGGGCTGACGAGCAGTACTTC. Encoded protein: CASSSHSSGGADEQYF.

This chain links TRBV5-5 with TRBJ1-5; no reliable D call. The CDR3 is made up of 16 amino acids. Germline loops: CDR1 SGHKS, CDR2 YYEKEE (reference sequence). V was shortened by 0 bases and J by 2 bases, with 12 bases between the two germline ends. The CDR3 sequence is CASSLVGRGGNQPQHF. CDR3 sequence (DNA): TGTGCCAGCAGCTTGGTCGGCCGCGGCGGCAATCAGCCCCAGCATTTT.

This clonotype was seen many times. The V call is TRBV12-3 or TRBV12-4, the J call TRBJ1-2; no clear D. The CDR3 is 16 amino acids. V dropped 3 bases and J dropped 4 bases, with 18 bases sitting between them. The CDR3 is CASSLTLTEPSYGYTF. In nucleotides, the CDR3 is TGTGCCAGCAGTTTGACCCTGACTGAGCCTAGCTATGGCTACACCTTC.

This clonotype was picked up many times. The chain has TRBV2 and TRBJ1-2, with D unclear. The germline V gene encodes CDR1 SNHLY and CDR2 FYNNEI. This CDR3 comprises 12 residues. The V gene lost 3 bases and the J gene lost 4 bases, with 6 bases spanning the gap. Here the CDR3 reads CASSEDVYGYTF. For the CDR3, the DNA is TGTGCCAGCAGTGAGGACGTCTATGGCTACACCTTC.

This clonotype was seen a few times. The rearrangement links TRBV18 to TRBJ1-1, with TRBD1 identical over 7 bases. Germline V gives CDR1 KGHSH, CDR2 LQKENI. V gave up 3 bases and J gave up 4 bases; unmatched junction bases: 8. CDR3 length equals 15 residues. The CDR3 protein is CASSPTGLIGTEAFF. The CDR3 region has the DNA TGTGCCAGCTCACCGACAGGGTTGATTGGCACTGAAGCTTTCTTT.

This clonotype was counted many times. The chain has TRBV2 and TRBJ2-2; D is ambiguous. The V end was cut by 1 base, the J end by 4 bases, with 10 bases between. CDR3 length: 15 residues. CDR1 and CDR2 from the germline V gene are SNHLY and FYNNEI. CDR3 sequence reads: CASSEGDKGTGELFF. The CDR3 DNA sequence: TGTGCCAGCAGTGAAGGAGATAAGGGCACCGGGGAGCTGTTTTTT.

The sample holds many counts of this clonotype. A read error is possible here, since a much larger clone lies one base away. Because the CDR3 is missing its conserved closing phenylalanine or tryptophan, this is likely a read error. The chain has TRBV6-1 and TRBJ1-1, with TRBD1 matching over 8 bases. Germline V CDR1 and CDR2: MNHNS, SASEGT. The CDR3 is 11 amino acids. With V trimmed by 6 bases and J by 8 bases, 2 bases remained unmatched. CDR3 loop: CASRGTGEAFL. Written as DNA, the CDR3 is TGTGCCAGCAGAGGGACAGGCGAAGCTTTCCTT.

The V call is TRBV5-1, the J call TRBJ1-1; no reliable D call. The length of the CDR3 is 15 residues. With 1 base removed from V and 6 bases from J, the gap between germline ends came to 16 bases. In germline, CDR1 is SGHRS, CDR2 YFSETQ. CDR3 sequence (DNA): TGCGCCAGCAGCTTGAAAGTGACGGCCGTGGCTGAAGCTTTCTTT. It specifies CASSLKVTAVAEAFF.